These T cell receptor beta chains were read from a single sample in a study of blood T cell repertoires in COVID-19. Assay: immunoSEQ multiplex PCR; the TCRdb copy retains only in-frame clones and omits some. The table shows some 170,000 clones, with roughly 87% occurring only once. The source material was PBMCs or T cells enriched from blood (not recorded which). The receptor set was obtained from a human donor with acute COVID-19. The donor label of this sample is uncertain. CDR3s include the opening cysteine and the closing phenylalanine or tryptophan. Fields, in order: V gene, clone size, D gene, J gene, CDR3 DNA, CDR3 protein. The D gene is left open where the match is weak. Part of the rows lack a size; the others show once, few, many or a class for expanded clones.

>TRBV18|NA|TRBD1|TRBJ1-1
TGTGCCAGCTCACCTGGACAGGGGAGGACTGAAGCTTTCTTT
CASSPGQGRTEAFF
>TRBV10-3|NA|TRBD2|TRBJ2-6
TGTGCCATCGCCCGCGGGACTAGCGGGGGGCCGCCGACGGGGGCCAACGTCCTGACTTTC
CAIARGTSGGPPTGANVLTF
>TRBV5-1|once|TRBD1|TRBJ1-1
TGCGCCAGCAGCTTGGCCGGGACAGGTCAGAACACTGAAGCTTTCTTT
CASSLAGTGQNTEAFF
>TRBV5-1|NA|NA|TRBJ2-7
TGCGCCAGCAGCTTCGAGCGTGCCAAGCAGTACTTC
CASSFERAKQYF
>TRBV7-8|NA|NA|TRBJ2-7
TGTGCCAGCAGCTCTAACAGGTTCCAGACCTACGAGCAGTACTTC
CASSSNRFQTYEQYF
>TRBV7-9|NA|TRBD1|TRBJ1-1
TGTGCCAGCAGCCCGACAGGGGGCACTGAAGCTTTCTTT
CASSPTGGTEAFF
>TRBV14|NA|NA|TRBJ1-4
TGTGCCAGCAGCCAAGGCCCGAGGGCTAATGAAAAACTGTTTTTT
CASSQGPRANEKLFF
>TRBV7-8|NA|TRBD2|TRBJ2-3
TGTGCCAGCAGCTCGGTAGCGGGGGGCGGCACAGATACGCAGTATTTT
CASSSVAGGGTDTQYF
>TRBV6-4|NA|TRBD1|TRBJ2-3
TGTGCCAGCAGTGTCGGGACAGGGGTGACGAATACGCAGTATTTT
CASSVGTGVTNTQYF
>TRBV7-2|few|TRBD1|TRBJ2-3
TGTGCCAGCAACGAAGGGACAGCCACAGATACGCAGTATTTT
CASNEGTATDTQYF
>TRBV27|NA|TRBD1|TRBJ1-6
TGTGCCAGCAGTTTATCAACAGGGGCGTATAATTCACCCCTCCACTTT
CASSLSTGAYNSPLHF
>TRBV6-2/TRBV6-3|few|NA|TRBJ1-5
TGTGCCAGCAGTTTTCCCGATCAGCCCCAGCATTTT
CASSFPDQPQHF
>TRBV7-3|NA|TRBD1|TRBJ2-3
TGTGCCAGCAGCTTAAAGGCGGGGACAGGTGGGCAGTATTTT
CASSLKAGTGGQYF
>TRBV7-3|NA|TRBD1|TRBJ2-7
TGTGCCAGCAGCGAACAGGGACAGCTAGGCGAGCAGTACTTC
CASSEQGQLGEQYF
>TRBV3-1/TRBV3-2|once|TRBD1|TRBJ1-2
TGTGCCAGCAGCCCCGGACAGGGCAACTATGGCTACACCTTC
CASSPGQGNYGYTF
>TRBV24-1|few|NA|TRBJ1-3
TGTGCCACCAGTGATTTGAGAGACTCTGGAAACACCATATATTTT
CATSDLRDSGNTIYF
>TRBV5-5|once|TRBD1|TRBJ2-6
TGTGCCAGCAGCTTGGAAATCTATAGACAGGGGGAGCCTGGGGCCAACGTCCTGACTTTC
CASSLEIYRQGEPGANVLTF
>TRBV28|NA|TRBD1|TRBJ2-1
TGTGCCAGCACCATCCCGGGACAGGGGTCCAATGAGCAGTTCTTC
CASTIPGQGSNEQFF
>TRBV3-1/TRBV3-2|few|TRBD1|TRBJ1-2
TGTGCCAGCAGCCAAATCCCCGGGACAGGGTACTATGGCTACACCTTC
CASSQIPGTGYYGYTF
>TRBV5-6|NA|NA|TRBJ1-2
TGTGCCAGCAGCCCCGATCTCGGGGGGAGAAAGGATGGCTACACCTTC
CASSPDLGGRKDGYTF
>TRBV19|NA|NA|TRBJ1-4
TGTGCCAGCAACAGGCGCGTAGCTAATGAAAAACTGTTTTTT
CASNRRVANEKLFF
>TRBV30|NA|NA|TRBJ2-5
TGTGCCTGGACCCGCAGGGAAGAGACCCAGTACTTC
CAWTRREETQYF
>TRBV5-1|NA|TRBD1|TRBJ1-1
TGCGCCAGCAGCTTGTCAGGGGGCGGTAATGAAGCTTTCTTT
CASSLSGGGNEAFF
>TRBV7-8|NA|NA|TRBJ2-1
TGTGCCAGCAGCTTAGACTTGTTTAATGAGCAGTTCTTC
CASSLDLFNEQFF
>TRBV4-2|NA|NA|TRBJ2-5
TGTGCCAGCAGCCAAGGCAGGCAAGAGACCCAGTACTTC
CASSQGRQETQYF
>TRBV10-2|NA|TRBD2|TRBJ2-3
TGCGCCAGCAGTGTCCCGGGGGGGCGGGTAGATACGCAGTATTTT
CASSVPGGRVDTQYF
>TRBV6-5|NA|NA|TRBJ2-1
TGTGCCAGCAGGGGTCCCTCTCTAGCGAATGAGCAGTTCTTC
CASRGPSLANEQFF
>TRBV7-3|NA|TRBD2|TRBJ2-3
TGTGCCAGCAGCTTAGGGCAAGGCGGGCGGGGGTTCGGTACGCAGTATTTT
CASSLGQGGRGFGTQYF
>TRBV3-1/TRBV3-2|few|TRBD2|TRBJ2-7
TGTGCCAGCAGCCAGTTCGGGGGGGATACAAGCGAGCAGTACTTC
CASSQFGGDTSEQYF
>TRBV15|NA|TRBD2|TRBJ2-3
TGTGCCACCAGCACGGGGACTAGCGCCACAGATACGCAGTATTTT
CATSTGTSATDTQYF
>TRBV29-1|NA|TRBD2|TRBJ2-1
TGCAGCGTTGAAGATCCTGGCGGGGGGGCCAGAAGGACGTCGCGCAATGAGCAGTTCTTC
CSVEDPGGGARRTSRNEQFF
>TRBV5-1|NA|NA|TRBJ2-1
TGCGCCAGCAGGGGAGGATCTGAGCAGTTCTTC
CASRGGSEQFF
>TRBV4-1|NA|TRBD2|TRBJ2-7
TGCGCCAGCAGCCAAGCTAGCGGCTACGAGCAGTACTTC
CASSQASGYEQYF
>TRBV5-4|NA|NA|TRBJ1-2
TGTGCCAGCAGCCCCGACTCCTCCAACTCCTATGGCTACACCTTC
CASSPDSSNSYGYTF
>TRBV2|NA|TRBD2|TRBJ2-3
TGTGCCAGCAGTGAACTAGCGGGGGGCCTCAGCACAGATACGCAGTATTTT
CASSELAGGLSTDTQYF
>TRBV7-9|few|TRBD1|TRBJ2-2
TGTGCCAGCAGCCCGCAGGGGGCCACCGGGGAGCTGTTTTTT
CASSPQGATGELFF
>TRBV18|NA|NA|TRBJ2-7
TGTGCCAGCTCACCATACGTCCATAGCTCCTACGAGCAGTACTTC
CASSPYVHSSYEQYF
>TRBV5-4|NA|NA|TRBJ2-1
TGTGCCAGCAGCCCCGGTCCCGGAGGAGCCTACAATGAGCAGTTCTTC
CASSPGPGGAYNEQFF
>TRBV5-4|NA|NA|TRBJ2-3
TGTGCCAGCAGCTTGAGGGCGGGTAAGGATACGCAGTATTTT
CASSLRAGKDTQYF
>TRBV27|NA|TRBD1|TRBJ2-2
TGTGCCAGCAGCTTCGACAGGGCGGACACCGGGGAGCTGTTTTTT
CASSFDRADTGELFF
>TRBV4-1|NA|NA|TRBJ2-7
TGCGCCAGCAGCCGCGGAGAGGGGGCCTACGAGCAGTACTTC
CASSRGEGAYEQYF